The 4 T cell receptor beta chains below all came from one sample that was sequenced in a study of CD4 and CD8 cells across lung adenocarcinoma regions. TCRdb re-derived calls from the PCR reads in MiXCR, one entry per CDR3 protein. The repertoire has around 18,000 distinct CDR3 sequences, 45% to 60% of them found once; the top ten carry 55%. Sequencing used CD8+ T cells from the center of a lung tumor. The receptors originated from a female donor with lung adenocarcinoma. The CD4 and CD8 labels of this study may be unreliable.

The table lists this clonotype with many counts. The chain recombines TRBV28 with TRBJ1-1; perhaps TRBD1 as D (5 bases). V was cut by 5 bases and J by 6 bases, with 16 bases left in between. This CDR3 comprises 14 residues. Germline CDR1 MDHEN, CDR2 SYDVKM. CDR3 protein: CASSPRGGVAEAFF. CDR3 bases: TGTGCCAGCAGTCCCCGGGGAGGGGTGGCTGAAGCTTTCTTT.

This chain uses TRBV7-2 with TRBJ2-3, with D uncertain. CDR1 and CDR2 (germline): SGHTA, FQGNSA. This CDR3 spans 12 amino acids. Trimming removed 0 bases at V and 4 bases at J, with 2 bases between. The CDR3 loop reads CASSLAADTQYF. CDR3 bases: TGTGCCAGCAGCTTAGCCGCAGATACGCAGTATTTT.

This sequence joins TRBV6-1 and TRBJ2-1; 9 nucleotides align to TRBD2. The V segment lost 8 bases and the J segment 9 bases; nucleotides outside the gene matches: 8. The CDR3 has 13 amino acids. Germline V gene lookup returns CDR1 MNHNS and CDR2 SASEGT. Here the CDR3 DNA reads TGTGCCAGCCTTCGAGGGACTAGCTTTGAGCAGTTCTTC. Its protein is CASLRGTSFEQFF.

This rearrangement joins TRBV6-2 or TRBV6-3 to TRBJ2-4; D might be TRBD2 (6 bases). This CDR3 spans 15 amino acids. Trimming took off 6 bases at V and 0 bases at J, with 12 bases between the two ends. From germline, CDR1 is MNHEY and CDR2 SVGEGT. CDR3 nucleotides: TGTGCCAGCAGGGAGGGTCGCCAAGCCAAAAACATTCAGTACTTC. Translated: CASREGRQAKNIQYF.